Listed below are T cell receptor beta chains from one sample, sequenced in a study of T cell repertoires and leukemia-associated antigens. Their target antigens are unknown. TCRdb re-called the 5' RACE reads through MiXCR, storing one row per CDR3 protein. The table includes 10,000 to 15,000 distinct CDR3 sequences, approximately 39% detected once. Specimen: CD3+ T cells sorted from blood and cultured. These receptors were taken from a female donor in good health. Both conserved end residues are part of each CDR3. A D gene is named only where the DNA matches it firmly. Size tells how often a clone was seen (once, few, many) or the class of an expanded clone, and some rows leave it out.

D: NA; size: NA; J: TRBJ2-1; V: TRBV5-1; DNA: TGCGCCAGCAGTCCTGGGACTTCTGACAATGAGCAGTTCTTC; CDR3: CASSPGTSDNEQFF
D: TRBD1; size: NA; J: TRBJ1-5; V: TRBV7-2; DNA: TGTGCCAGCAGCCCGGACAGGTACAATCAGCCCCAGCATTTT; CDR3: CASSPDRYNQPQHF
D: NA; size: NA; J: TRBJ2-2; V: TRBV4-1; DNA: TGCGCCAGCAACCTTATACAGCTCGCGAACACCGGGGAGTTGTTTTTT; CDR3: CASNLIQLANTGELFF
D: NA; size: NA; J: TRBJ2-7; V: TRBV20-1; DNA: TGCAGTGCTAGAGCCCCCTCGGGCTTCTCCTACGAGCAGTACTTC; CDR3: CSARAPSGFSYEQYF
D: NA; size: few; J: TRBJ2-5; V: TRBV7-2; DNA: TGTGCCAGCAGCTTAAACGCCCAAGGGACCCAGTACTTC; CDR3: CASSLNAQGTQYF
D: TRBD2; size: medium-sized; J: TRBJ2-3; V: TRBV29-1; DNA: TGCAGCGGGCAACTAGCGGGAGAAGCCACAGATACGCAGTATTTT; CDR3: CSGQLAGEATDTQYF
D: NA; size: NA; J: TRBJ1-2; V: TRBV6-5; DNA: TGTGCCAGCAGACCCCAAGTCTATGGCTACACCTTC; CDR3: CASRPQVYGYTF
D: TRBD1; size: many; J: TRBJ1-1; V: TRBV18; DNA: TGTGCCAGCTCACCACCGAACAGGGGTATAAATCCTGAAGCTTTCTTT; CDR3: CASSPPNRGINPEAFF
D: NA; size: medium-sized; J: TRBJ2-2; V: TRBV12-3/TRBV12-4; DNA: TGTGCCAGCAGTTTAACCCCAGTTGTGTCCGGGGAGCTGTTTTTT; CDR3: CASSLTPVVSGELFF
D: NA; size: NA; J: TRBJ2-5; V: TRBV29-1; DNA: TGCAGCGCCAGGGGGGATAAGACCCAGTACTTC; CDR3: CSARGDKTQYF
D: TRBD2; size: medium-sized; J: TRBJ2-1; V: TRBV5-1; DNA: TGCGCCAGCAGCGTAGGACTAGCCTACAATGAGCAGTTCTTC; CDR3: CASSVGLAYNEQFF
D: TRBD1; size: NA; J: TRBJ2-7; V: TRBV20-1; DNA: TGCAGTGCTGGCCGGGACAGGGGGCCTTACGAGCAGTGCTTC; CDR3: CSAGRDRGPYEQCF
D: TRBD2; size: NA; J: TRBJ2-7; V: TRBV4-2; DNA: TGTGCCAGCAGCCCCTGGACTAGCGGGAGCATAGACGAGCAGTACTTC; CDR3: CASSPWTSGSIDEQYF
D: NA; size: many; J: TRBJ1-2; V: TRBV2; DNA: TGTGCCAGCAGTTTAGGGGTTAATGGCTACACCTTC; CDR3: CASSLGVNGYTF
D: TRBD2; size: NA; J: TRBJ2-7; V: TRBV7-3; DNA: TGTGCCAGCAGCTTAGATCCACTAGCGGGAGCCTACGAGCAGTACTTC; CDR3: CASSLDPLAGAYEQYF
D: NA; size: NA; J: TRBJ2-5; V: TRBV7-2; DNA: TGTGCCAGCAGCTCCCCCTTGAAAGAGACCCAGTACTTC; CDR3: CASSSPLKETQYF
D: NA; size: NA; J: TRBJ2-1; V: TRBV20-1; DNA: TGCAGTGCTAGAGATCCGCGTGAGAACCTGGAAATGAATGAGCAGTTCTTC; CDR3: CSARDPRENLEMNEQFF
D: TRBD2; size: medium-sized; J: TRBJ2-1; V: TRBV20-1; DNA: TGCAGTGCCCTAGCGGGAGGTCAACACAATGAGCAGTTCTTC; CDR3: CSALAGGQHNEQFF
D: NA; size: few; J: TRBJ2-5; V: TRBV20-1; DNA: TGCAGTGCTAGAACGGGACTGGGGGAGGAGACCCAGTACTTC; CDR3: CSARTGLGEETQYF
D: NA; size: many; J: TRBJ1-2; V: TRBV30; DNA: TGTGCCTGGACACCGACTAACTATGGCTACACCTTC; CDR3: CAWTPTNYGYTF
D: TRBD1; size: NA; J: TRBJ1-5; V: TRBV29-1; DNA: TGCAGCGTAGGACAGGGGACGAATCAGCCCCAGCATTTT; CDR3: CSVGQGTNQPQHF
D: NA; size: NA; J: TRBJ2-5; V: TRBV6-5; DNA: TGTGCCAGCCAGCGGAGATTCCCAGGCGAGACCCAGTACTTC; CDR3: CASQRRFPGETQYF
D: TRBD2; size: few; J: TRBJ2-1; V: TRBV5-1; DNA: TGCGCCAGCAGCTTGGAGAAGGGAGCGGGACCCTACAATGAGCAGTTCTTC; CDR3: CASSLEKGAGPYNEQFF
D: NA; size: NA; J: TRBJ2-1; V: TRBV6-4; DNA: TGTGCCAGCAGTGCGCGGGTACACAATGAGCAGTTCTTC; CDR3: CASSARVHNEQFF
D: NA; size: few; J: TRBJ2-7; V: TRBV28; DNA: TGTGCCAGCAGTTTATGGGGCGAGCAGTACTTC; CDR3: CASSLWGEQYF
D: TRBD1; size: NA; J: TRBJ1-2; V: TRBV9; DNA: TGTGCCAGCAGCACCCCGGGACAGGGAGACTATGGCTACACCTTT; CDR3: CASSTPGQGDYGYTF
D: NA; size: NA; J: TRBJ2-5; V: TRBV5-1; DNA: TGCGCCAGCAGCTTGGCCGGGGGTGAAGAGACCCAGTACTTC; CDR3: CASSLAGGEETQYF
D: NA; size: many; J: TRBJ1-1; V: TRBV11-2; DNA: TGTGCCAGCAGCCCTAGCGGGAGAGGGCCGAACACTGAAGCTTTCTTT; CDR3: CASSPSGRGPNTEAFF
D: NA; size: NA; J: TRBJ1-1; V: TRBV18; DNA: TGTGCCAGCTCACGCGGGGGGACGAACACTGAAGCTTTCTTT; CDR3: CASSRGGTNTEAFF
D: NA; size: once; J: TRBJ2-3; V: TRBV5-1; DNA: TGCGCCAGCAGCTTGGTCGGGCGGAGAGATACGCAGTATTTT; CDR3: CASSLVGRRDTQYF
D: NA; size: NA; J: TRBJ2-7; V: TRBV4-1; DNA: TGCGCCGGCAGCCAAGATCAGAGGGTCTACGAGCAGTACTTC; CDR3: CAGSQDQRVYEQYF
D: NA; size: NA; J: TRBJ2-1; V: TRBV20-1; DNA: TGCAGTGCTAGAACGGGACTGGGGATGATCAATGAGCAGTTCTTC; CDR3: CSARTGLGMINEQFF
D: NA; size: NA; J: TRBJ2-5; V: TRBV7-4; DNA: TGTGCCAGCAGCTTAGGCGGGAAAGAGACCCAGTACTTC; CDR3: CASSLGGKETQYF
D: TRBD1; size: medium-sized; J: TRBJ2-7; V: TRBV12-3/TRBV12-4; DNA: TGTGCCAGCAGGACAGGGGGCAACTACGAGCAGTACTTC; CDR3: CASRTGGNYEQYF
D: NA; size: many; J: TRBJ1-3; V: TRBV5-1; DNA: TGCGCCAGCAGCTTGGCCTTTGTCAGCTCTGGAAACACCATATATTTT; CDR3: CASSLAFVSSGNTIYF
D: TRBD1; size: NA; J: TRBJ2-3; V: TRBV24-1; DNA: TGTGCCACCAGTGATACCGGGACAGCAAGCACAGATACGCAGTATTTT; CDR3: CATSDTGTASTDTQYF
D: TRBD1; size: NA; J: TRBJ2-3; V: TRBV20-1; DNA: TGCAGTGCTAGACAGGGGGCACACCCCACAGATACGCAGTATTTT; CDR3: CSARQGAHPTDTQYF
D: TRBD2; size: few; J: TRBJ2-7; V: TRBV10-3; DNA: TGTGCCATCAGTGAAGGACTAGCGGTTTCCCCCGAGCAGTACTTC; CDR3: CAISEGLAVSPEQYF
D: NA; size: medium-sized; J: TRBJ2-1; V: TRBV27; DNA: TGTGCCAGCAGTTTATCCCGGTTCTACAATGAGCAGTTCTTC; CDR3: CASSLSRFYNEQFF
D: TRBD2; size: NA; J: TRBJ2-1; V: TRBV4-3; DNA: TGCGCCAGCAGCCAAGATACCCTAGCGGTCTCCTACAATAAGCTGTTCTTC; CDR3: CASSQDTLAVSYNKLFF
D: TRBD2; size: NA; J: TRBJ2-5; V: TRBV5-1; DNA: TGCGCCAGCAGCTTCCCGGGGGGAAAAGAGACCCAGTACTTC; CDR3: CASSFPGGKETQYF
D: NA; size: NA; J: TRBJ1-1; V: TRBV2; DNA: TGTGCCAGCGTAGGAATGGCTGAAGCTTTCTTT; CDR3: CASVGMAEAFF
D: TRBD2; size: medium-sized; J: TRBJ2-3; V: TRBV5-1; DNA: TGCGCCAGCAGCTCTGGGACTAGCGGTATGGGAGATACGCAGTATTTT; CDR3: CASSSGTSGMGDTQYF
D: TRBD2; size: NA; J: TRBJ2-3; V: TRBV7-6; DNA: TGTGCCAGCAGCTTAGGGCTAGCGGGATCAGATACGCAGTATTTT; CDR3: CASSLGLAGSDTQYF
D: TRBD1; size: NA; J: TRBJ2-4; V: TRBV5-1; DNA: TGCGCCAGCAGCTTGGACACCCGGACAGGAAACATTCAGTACTTC; CDR3: CASSLDTRTGNIQYF
D: TRBD1; size: NA; J: TRBJ2-3; V: TRBV12-3/TRBV12-4; DNA: TGTGCCAGCAGGCTGAAGGCACAGGGGATGCCAGATACGCAGTATTTT; CDR3: CASRLKAQGMPDTQYF
D: NA; size: medium-sized; J: TRBJ2-1; V: TRBV6-4; DNA: TGTGCCAGCAGTGACCTAGGGTCATACAATGAGCAGTTCTTC; CDR3: CASSDLGSYNEQFF
D: TRBD2; size: NA; J: TRBJ2-1; V: TRBV5-1; DNA: TGCGCCAGCAGCTTGTCACCGAAGCGGGAGTATTACAATGAGCAGTTCTTC; CDR3: CASSLSPKREYYNEQFF
D: NA; size: medium-sized; J: TRBJ1-2; V: TRBV5-1; DNA: TGCGCCAGCAGCTTACAGGGTAATGGCTACACCTTC; CDR3: CASSLQGNGYTF
D: NA; size: once; J: TRBJ2-1; V: TRBV9; DNA: TGTGCCAGCAGCGTAGGCGGGGCCTACAATGAGCAGTTCTTC; CDR3: CASSVGGAYNEQFF
D: NA; size: medium-sized; J: TRBJ2-7; V: TRBV7-2; DNA: TGTGCCAGCAGCCGTGGGACGGGGACTGAGAGAAAGTACTTC; CDR3: CASSRGTGTERKYF
D: TRBD2; size: NA; J: TRBJ2-3; V: TRBV12-3/TRBV12-4; DNA: TGTGCCAGCAGTCTGAAGCGACTAGCGGGCACAGATACGCAGTATTTT; CDR3: CASSLKRLAGTDTQYF
D: NA; size: NA; J: TRBJ1-3; V: TRBV12-3/TRBV12-4; DNA: TGTGCCAGCAGTTTGTTAACTAGCGGTGGGCCCTCTGGAAACACCATATATTTT; CDR3: CASSLLTSGGPSGNTIYF
D: TRBD1; size: many; J: TRBJ1-1; V: TRBV18; DNA: TGTGCCAGCTCACTTGGACAGGGTTCTGAAGCTTTCTTT; CDR3: CASSLGQGSEAFF
D: NA; size: NA; J: TRBJ1-1; V: TRBV21-1; DNA: TGTGCCACCTCCGGGGGCGGCAGAGAGAGCACTGAAGCTTTCTTT; CDR3: CATSGGGRESTEAFF
D: TRBD2; size: NA; J: TRBJ2-5; V: TRBV9; DNA: TGTGCCAGCAGCGACGGGGCTAGCGGGAGGGCAGAGACCCAGTACTTC; CDR3: CASSDGASGRAETQYF
D: NA; size: few; J: TRBJ2-7; V: TRBV20-1; DNA: TGCAGTGCTAGCCGTACTAGCTACGAGCAGTACTTC; CDR3: CSASRTSYEQYF